This passage covers 31 T cell receptor beta chains from one sample sequenced in a study of cytomegalovirus exposure and HLA in healthy donors. 13 Jbeta primers and 60 Vbeta primers were used for the PCR. Generated by immunoSEQ multiplex PCR, the TCRdb table keeps only in-frame clones and is missing some. The sample has about 130,000 clones, over 50% seen once. The sample consisted of PBMCs. The receptors originated from a human donor in good health.

The chain has TRBV5-1 and TRBJ2-3, with TRBD2 matching over 8 bases. CDR3 length: 16 residues. Germline V gene sequence: CDR1 SGHRS, CDR2 YFSETQ. The ends lost 4 bases at V and 4 bases at J; junction bases unmatched: 11. The DNA of the CDR3 is TGCGCCAGCAGCCCTGATCCGGGACTAGGGGCAGATACGCAGTATTTT. Its translation is CASSPDPGLGADTQYF.

The chain joins TRBV5-6 to TRBJ1-2; D not resolved. Germline-derived CDR1 and CDR2 are SGHDT and YYEEEE. This CDR3 comprises 12 residues. Trimming removed 4 bases from V and 6 bases from J, with 10 bases in between. This CDR3 is CASSRGDDGYTF. CDR3 nucleotides: TGTGCCAGCAGCCGGGGAGACGATGGCTACACCTTC.

The V gene is TRBV5-1, the J gene TRBJ2-5, with 7 positions matching TRBD2. Germline V lookup: CDR1 SGHRS, CDR2 YFSETQ. The CDR3 length is 14 residues. V trimming: 4 bases; J trimming: 4 bases; junction bases outside the gene matches: 7. CDR3: CASSTSELGETQYF. In DNA, the CDR3 is TGCGCCAGCAGCACTAGCGAGTTAGGAGAGACCCAGTACTTC.

Only one count was recorded for this clone. CDR3 DNA: TGTGCCACCAGCAGAGGGGGGGGGTTCTATGGCTACACCTTC. Translated: CATSRGGGFYGYTF. The gene calls are TRBV15 and TRBJ1-2; a possible D gene is TRBD1 (5 bases). Trimming pared 1 base from V and 4 bases from J, leaving 10 bases between. Germline-derived CDR1 and CDR2 are LNHNV and YYDKDF (reference sequence). The CDR3 covers 14 residues. Drawing the rest from reference TRBV15 and TRBJ1-2, the complete variable domain is DAMVIQNPRYQVTQFGKPVTLSCSQTLNHNVMYWYQQKSSQAPKLLFHYYDKDFNNEADTPDNFQSRRPNTSFCFLDIRSPGLGDTAMYLCATSRGGGFYGYTFGSGTRLTVV.

The chain recombines TRBV6-6 with TRBJ2-1, with 13 positions matching TRBD2. Germline CDR1 MNHNY, CDR2 SVGAGI (reference sequence). Trimming removed 5 bases from V and 6 bases from J; junction bases left unmatched: 4. The CDR3 runs 15 residues. The CDR3 DNA reads TGTGCCAGCAGTGGACTAGCGGGAGTGCGCAATGAGCAGTTCTTC. It is translated as CASSGLAGVRNEQFF.

This clone was picked up a small number of times. The chain links TRBV5-4 to TRBJ2-7; no definite D call. Germline CDR1 and CDR2: SGHNT and YYREEE (reference sequence). The V end was cut by 4 bases, the J end by 2 bases, with 16 bases between. CDR3 length: 15 amino acids. CDR3 sequence: CASSPNSGYPYEQYF. The CDR3 nucleotides read TGTGCCAGCAGCCCCAACTCAGGTTACCCCTACGAGCAGTACTTC.

The chain links TRBV2 to TRBJ1-1; D might be TRBD1 (5 bases). The CDR3 extends over 13 amino acids. In germline, CDR1 is SNHLY, CDR2 FYNNEI. Trimming removed 6 bases at V and 1 base at J, with 9 bases between. DNA of the CDR3: TGTGCCAGCAGGGCCGACAGGAACACTGAAGCTTTCTTT. Amino acid sequence: CASRADRNTEAFF.

This chain links TRBV11-2 with TRBJ1-2; 7 bases are shared with TRBD1. CDR3 length: 15 amino acids. Germline CDR1 and CDR2: SGHAT and FQNNGV. V shed 1 base and J 7 bases; nucleotides not matched to a gene: 9. CDR3 coding DNA: TGTGCCAGCAGCTTAGGTTTGGACAGGAGGGTTGGCTACACCTTC. Translation: CASSLGLDRRVGYTF.

The CDR3 sequence: CASSPNRGLGYTF. The CDR3 nucleotides read TGTGCCAGCAGTCCTAACAGGGGGCTCGGCTACACCTTC. The V gene is TRBV28, the J gene TRBJ1-2; 9 bases fit TRBD1. The CDR3 consists of 13 residues. The germline CDR1 and CDR2 sequences are MDHEN and SYDVKM. V gave up 5 bases and J gave up 8 bases; unmatched junction bases: 6.

This clone came up a few times. The CDR3 reads CASRKRDTQYF. The CDR3 DNA is TGTGCCAGCAGGAAGAGAGATACGCAGTATTTT. The chain combines TRBV27 with TRBJ2-3; D unresolved. CDR1 and CDR2 (germline): MNHEY, SMNVEV (reference sequence). Trimming took 6 bases from V and 5 from J, leaving 6 bases between them. This CDR3 contains 11 residues.

The chain carries TRBV19 and TRBJ2-5; the D gene is possibly TRBD1 (6 bases). The CDR3 sequence is 16 residues long. The V end lost 3 bases, the J end lost 4 bases, and 18 bases lay between the germline ends. Germline V gene sequence: CDR1 LNHDA, CDR2 SQIVND (reference sequence). In DNA, the CDR3 is TGTGCCAGTAGTATCGATTGGACAGCTTATCTAGAGACCCAGTACTTC. Protein sequence: CASSIDWTAYLETQYF.

This clone was picked up one time. The rearrangement uses TRBV27 and TRBJ1-4, with D tentatively TRBD1 (5 bases). Germline V gene lookup returns CDR1 MNHEY and CDR2 SMNVEV (reference sequence). V dropped 5 bases and J dropped 2 bases, with 36 bases sitting between them. The length of the CDR3 is 23 residues. The CDR3 DNA sequence: TGTGCCAGCAGTGCCGGTGGTCGGGTGCGGGGACCCAAGGAAGGGGCGACTAATGAAAAACTGTTTTTT. Protein sequence: CASSAGGRVRGPKEGATNEKLFF.

CDR3 nucleotide sequence: TGTGCCAGCAGTCTAGCGGGAATTACCTACGAGCAGTACTTC. Protein product: CASSLAGITYEQYF. This chain uses TRBV27 with TRBJ2-7; 9 bases align to TRBD2. Per the germline V gene, CDR1 is MNHEY and CDR2 is SMNVEV (reference sequence). This CDR3 is built from 14 residues. J was trimmed by 2 bases and V by 5 bases; bases with no gene match: 4.

This chain uses TRBV27 with TRBJ1-5; D uncertain. Germline lookup yields CDR1 MNHEY and CDR2 SMNVEV (reference sequence). The CDR3 is 14 amino acids. Trimming stripped 11 bases from V and 6 bases from J, with 20 bases between. The CDR3, as DNA: TGTGCCGCCAGCCCATCAGAGCTAGTTCAGCCCCAGCATTTT. Translating it yields CAASPSELVQPQHF.

This clone was picked up one time. The chain uses TRBV10-3 and TRBJ2-3; 7 bases fit TRBD2. The V gene's germline CDR1 is ENHRY and CDR2 SYGVKD. The CDR3 is 13 residues long. V shed 4 bases, J shed 5 bases, and the junction held 3 bases outside the gene matches. The CDR3 DNA reads TGTGCCATCAGTGCCACGGGAGGAGATACGCAGTATTTT. Encoded protein: CAISATGGDTQYF.

The chain uses TRBV6-6 and TRBJ2-5; TRBD2 matches at 8 bases. The CDR3 has 15 amino acids. J gave up 5 bases and V 2 bases, and 7 bases lay outside the gene matches. In germline, CDR1 is MNHNY, CDR2 SVGAGI (reference sequence). The CDR3 spells CASSYTGGPGETQYF. The CDR3 region has the DNA TGTGCCAGCAGTTACACGGGAGGGCCGGGTGAGACCCAGTACTTC.

This sequence joins TRBV5-5 and TRBJ1-2; 12 bases match TRBD1. This CDR3 contains 16 residues. The germline V gene encodes CDR1 SGHKS and CDR2 YYEKEE (reference sequence). J was trimmed by 4 bases and V by 4 bases; bases with no gene match: 8. The CDR3 nucleotides read TGTGCCAGCAGCGGGGGGACAGGGGGCGCAGGCTATGGCTACACCTTC. Translated, it gives CASSGGTGGAGYGYTF.

This rearrangement joins TRBV2 to TRBJ1-4; no clear D. This CDR3 is 13 amino acids long. The V end was cut by 8 bases, the J end by 12 bases, with 19 bases between. Germline V CDR1 and CDR2: SNHLY, FYNNEI. The CDR3 here is CASGWEFRSELFF. As DNA, the CDR3 is TGTGCCAGCGGGTGGGAGTTCCGTTCAGAACTGTTTTTT.

The chain employs TRBV28 and TRBJ2-1; 7 bases map to TRBD2. The CDR3 has 15 residues. Germline CDR1 and CDR2: MDHEN and SYDVKM. J gave up 4 bases and V 6 bases, and 9 bases lay outside the gene matches. CDR3 loop: CASRPAGVRYNEQFF. CDR3 sequence (DNA): TGTGCCAGCAGACCCGCGGGAGTACGATACAATGAGCAGTTCTTC.

This clone has only a few counts. The CDR3 protein is CASSAGLAAYEQYF. CDR3 nucleotide sequence: TGTGCCAGCAGCGCTGGACTAGCGGCCTACGAGCAGTACTTC. V and J are TRBV9 and TRBJ2-7; 10 bases line up with TRBD2. Losses at the gene ends were 3 bases for V and 2 bases for J; bases not matched to a gene: 2. The germline V gene encodes CDR1 SGDLS and CDR2 YYNGEE. The CDR3 sequence is 14 residues long.

The rearrangement links TRBV19 to TRBJ1-5, with 9 bases lining up with TRBD1. The V and J ends lost 6 bases and 4 bases, in that order; junction bases with no gene match: 7. This CDR3 spans 15 amino acids. CDR1 and CDR2 (germline): LNHDA, SQIVND (reference sequence). The CDR3, as DNA: TGTGCCAGTAGAGAGGACAGGGGTGGTAATCAGCCCCAGCATTTT. Protein product: CASREDRGGNQPQHF.

The V gene is TRBV12-2, the J gene TRBJ2-5; TRBD1, the table's D call, lacks a check against the DNA. TRBV12-2 is a pseudogene. The CDR3 runs 16 residues. CDR3 region: CASRLAGQGEEETQYF. Here the CDR3 DNA reads TGTGCAAGTCGCTTAGCGGGGCAGGGCGAGGAAGAGACCCAGTACTTC.

This clone was observed a handful of times. The rearrangement uses TRBV25-1 and TRBJ2-2, with no clear D. Germline values: CDR1 MGHDK, CDR2 SYGVNS. The V end lost 5 bases, the J end lost 3 bases, and 10 bases lay between the germline ends. The CDR3 spans 14 residues. The CDR3 sequence: CASSSPVDTGELFF. The CDR3 nucleotides are TGTGCCAGCAGTAGCCCCGTTGACACCGGGGAGCTGTTTTTT.

The J gene is TRBJ2-7, the V gene TRBV18; TRBD1 aligns across 8 bases. The CDR3 has 15 residues. The germline CDR1 and CDR2 sequences are KGHSH and LQKENI. The trim removed 6 bases at V and 3 bases at J, leaving 10 bases unmatched. The CDR3 here is CASSPGQVTIYEQYF. The CDR3 DNA reads TGTGCCAGCTCCCCGGGACAGGTTACGATCTACGAGCAGTACTTC.

This clone has just a few counts. The rearrangement links TRBV29-1 to TRBJ2-3; D ambiguous. Germline V lookup: CDR1 SQVTM, CDR2 ANQGSEA. This CDR3 has 12 amino acids. V shed 4 bases and J shed 3 bases, with 8 bases lying between them. DNA of the CDR3: TGCAGCGTTGTCCGTATGACAGATACGCAGTATTTT. Its translation: CSVVRMTDTQYF.

The rearrangement joins TRBV4-1 to TRBJ1-2; 8 bases are a match to TRBD1. This CDR3 is built from 14 residues. Germline V gives CDR1 MGHRA, CDR2 YSYEKL. The junction had 3 bases not matched to a gene; V was cut back by 2 bases and J by 4 bases. Here the CDR3 reads CASSQQGASYGYTF. For the CDR3, the DNA is TGCGCCAGCAGCCAACAGGGGGCGAGCTATGGCTACACCTTC.

V usage is TRBV9 and J usage is TRBJ2-1; 10 bases map to TRBD2. The length of the CDR3 is 14 residues. Germline CDR1 is SGDLS and CDR2 is YYNGEE. The V and J ends lost 7 bases and 10 bases, in that order; junction bases with no gene match: 11. CDR3 sequence (DNA): TGTGCCAGCGGGGCAGCGGGAGGGCCTACGGAGCAGTTCTTC. Encoded protein: CASGAAGGPTEQFF.

The chain employs TRBV25-1 and TRBJ2-7, with D hard to call. Germline loops: CDR1 MGHDK, CDR2 SYGVNS. The CDR3 has 13 residues. V lost 3 bases, J lost 2 bases, and 8 bases lay in between. The CDR3 bases are TGTGCCAGCAGTGACAGCAGGACCTACGAGCAGTACTTC. This gives the protein CASSDSRTYEQYF.

A single count supports this clone. The chain recombines TRBV28 with TRBJ1-1; maybe TRBD1 (6 bases). This CDR3 is built from 14 residues. CDR1 MDHEN and CDR2 SYDVKM come from the germline V gene. V was clipped by 2 bases and J by 5 bases, with 12 bases between them. CDR3 loop: CASSLISTGTEAFF. The CDR3 DNA follows: TGTGCCAGCAGTTTAATCAGCACAGGGACTGAAGCTTTCTTT.

This rearrangement joins TRBV27 to TRBJ2-4, with 7 bases matching TRBD1. V trimming: 5 bases; J trimming: 0 bases; junction bases outside the gene matches: 10. This CDR3 spans 17 amino acids. CDR1 is MNHEY, CDR2 SMNVEV, per germline (reference sequence). As DNA, the CDR3 is TGTGCCAGCAGTCCCCCCCAGGGGGTGGTAGCCAAAAACATTCAGTACTTC. Protein product: CASSPPQGVVAKNIQYF.

The chain carries TRBV19 and TRBJ1-1, with D possibly TRBD1 on 6 matching bases. V was clipped by 7 bases and J by 1 base, with 7 bases between them. The CDR3 is made up of 12 amino acids. Per the germline V gene, CDR1 is LNHDA and CDR2 is SQIVND (reference sequence). CDR3 DNA: TGTGCCAGTAAGACAGGGAACACTGAAGCTTTCTTT. Translated, it gives CASKTGNTEAFF. Supplemented by reference TRBV19 and TRBJ1-1, the full variable domain reads DGGITQSPKYLFRKEGQNVTLSCEQNLNHDAMYWYRQDPGQGLRLIYYSQIVNDFQKGDIAEGYSVSREKKESFPLTVTSAQKNPTAFYLCASKTGNTEAFFGQGTRLTVV.